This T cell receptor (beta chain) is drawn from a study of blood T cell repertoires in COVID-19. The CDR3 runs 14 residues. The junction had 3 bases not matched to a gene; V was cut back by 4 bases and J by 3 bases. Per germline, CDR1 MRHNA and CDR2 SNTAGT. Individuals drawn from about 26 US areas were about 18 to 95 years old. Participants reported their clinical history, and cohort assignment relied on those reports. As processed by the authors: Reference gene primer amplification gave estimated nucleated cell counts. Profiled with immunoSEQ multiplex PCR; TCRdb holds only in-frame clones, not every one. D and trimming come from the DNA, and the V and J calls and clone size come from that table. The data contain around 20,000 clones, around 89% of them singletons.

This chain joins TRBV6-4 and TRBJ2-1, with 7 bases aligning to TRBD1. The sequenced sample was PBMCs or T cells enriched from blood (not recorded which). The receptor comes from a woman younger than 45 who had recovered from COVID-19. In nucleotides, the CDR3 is TGTGCCAGCAGTGCCCAGGGGGACTACAATGAGCAGTTCTTC. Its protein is CASSAQGDYNEQFF.